These T cell receptor beta chains were read from a single sample in a study of cytomegalovirus exposure and HLA in healthy donors. Using immunoSEQ multiplex PCR, the repertoire was profiled, and TCRdb retains in-frame clones only, with some absent. The data contain some 91,000 clones, about three quarters of them singletons. The sample was PBMCs. All receptors come from a man aged 35 to 55 in good health and CMV-seropositive. CDR3s include the opening cysteine and the closing phenylalanine or tryptophan. Each record gives: V gene, J gene, clone size, D gene, CDR3 DNA, CDR3 protein. The D gene is left open where the match is weak. Only part of the rows carry a size: once, few, many, or a class if the clone is expanded.

V gene: TRBV6-5
J gene: TRBJ2-7
clone size: -
D gene: -
CDR3 DNA: TGTGCCAGCAGTTCACTTTACGAGCAGTACTTC
CDR3 protein: CASSSLYEQYF

V gene: TRBV11-2
J gene: TRBJ1-4
clone size: -
D gene: TRBD1
CDR3 DNA: TGTGCCAGCAGCCCGACAGGGGGTGTGCTTGAAAAACTGTTTTTT
CDR3 protein: CASSPTGGVLEKLFF

V gene: TRBV29-1
J gene: TRBJ2-7
clone size: few
D gene: -
CDR3 DNA: TGCAGCGTCAAAAACCCGGACAGCTACGAGCAGTACTTC
CDR3 protein: CSVKNPDSYEQYF

V gene: TRBV7-2
J gene: TRBJ1-2
clone size: -
D gene: TRBD1
CDR3 DNA: TGTGCCAGCAGCCCAGAGGGACAGGTTTCCTATGGCTACACCTTC
CDR3 protein: CASSPEGQVSYGYTF

V gene: TRBV19
J gene: TRBJ1-3
clone size: -
D gene: -
CDR3 DNA: TGTGCCAGTAGTATAACAGCTGGAAACACCATATATTTT
CDR3 protein: CASSITAGNTIYF

V gene: TRBV2
J gene: TRBJ2-3
clone size: -
D gene: -
CDR3 DNA: TGTGCCAGCAGTGGTCCAGGGAGCACAGATACGCAGTATTTT
CDR3 protein: CASSGPGSTDTQYF

V gene: TRBV6-1
J gene: TRBJ2-7
clone size: few
D gene: -
CDR3 DNA: TGTGCCAGCAATCTTGGGCAGTTCGAGCAGTACTTC
CDR3 protein: CASNLGQFEQYF

V gene: TRBV5-1
J gene: TRBJ2-2
clone size: -
D gene: TRBD2
CDR3 DNA: TGCGCCAGCAGCTTCGGGACGGGGGGAGTCTTGCGAAACACCGGGGAGCTGTTTTTT
CDR3 protein: CASSFGTGGVLRNTGELFF

V gene: TRBV29-1
J gene: TRBJ1-2
clone size: -
D gene: -
CDR3 DNA: TGCAGCGTTGAAGGGAACAGCTATGGCTACACCTTC
CDR3 protein: CSVEGNSYGYTF

V gene: TRBV6-1
J gene: TRBJ1-2
clone size: few
D gene: -
CDR3 DNA: TGTGCCAGCGAGGATTTCAGCCGGAACTATGGCTACACCTTC
CDR3 protein: CASEDFSRNYGYTF

V gene: TRBV27
J gene: TRBJ2-1
clone size: -
D gene: TRBD2
CDR3 DNA: TGTGCCAGCAGTCCTAGCGGGTCCTACAATGAGCAGTTCTTC
CDR3 protein: CASSPSGSYNEQFF

V gene: TRBV19
J gene: TRBJ2-7
clone size: -
D gene: TRBD1
CDR3 DNA: TGTGCCAGTAGGACAGGGACAGGGGGAGTCTACGAGCAGTACTTC
CDR3 protein: CASRTGTGGVYEQYF

V gene: TRBV18
J gene: TRBJ1-6
clone size: -
D gene: -
CDR3 DNA: TGTGCCAGCTCACCACGTGTCCTGACAGGCTCAAATTCACCCCTCCACTTT
CDR3 protein: CASSPRVLTGSNSPLHF

V gene: TRBV29-1
J gene: TRBJ2-5
clone size: -
D gene: -
CDR3 DNA: TGCAGCGTTGAAGATCCGGGCAGACTATCAACGGGAGAGACCCAGTACTTC
CDR3 protein: CSVEDPGRLSTGETQYF

V gene: TRBV7-9
J gene: TRBJ2-5
clone size: few
D gene: -
CDR3 DNA: TGTGCCAGCAGCTTGGCCGGAGGGATCCAAGAGACCCAGTACTTC
CDR3 protein: CASSLAGGIQETQYF

V gene: TRBV28
J gene: TRBJ1-2
clone size: -
D gene: -
CDR3 DNA: TGTGCCAGCAGTTTCATTTCGGCAGGGGTCTCCCTAGGGGGCTACACCTTC
CDR3 protein: CASSFISAGVSLGGYTF

V gene: TRBV4-1
J gene: TRBJ2-7
clone size: -
D gene: TRBD2
CDR3 DNA: TGCGCCAGCAGCCTGCGGACTAGCTCCTACGAGCAGTACTTC
CDR3 protein: CASSLRTSSYEQYF

V gene: TRBV19
J gene: TRBJ1-2
clone size: -
D gene: TRBD1
CDR3 DNA: TGTGCCAGTGGTAAGGACAGGGCTCGGTATGGCTACACCTTC
CDR3 protein: CASGKDRARYGYTF

V gene: TRBV5-4
J gene: TRBJ2-6
clone size: once
D gene: -
CDR3 DNA: TGTGCCAGCAGCTTGGGACTAAGAGGGGCCAACGTCCTGACTTTC
CDR3 protein: CASSLGLRGANVLTF

V gene: TRBV5-4
J gene: TRBJ2-1
clone size: -
D gene: TRBD1
CDR3 DNA: TGTGCCAGCAGCTTAGGGACAGCCTACAATGAGCAGTTCTTC
CDR3 protein: CASSLGTAYNEQFF

V gene: TRBV5-4
J gene: TRBJ1-3
clone size: -
D gene: -
CDR3 DNA: TGTGCCAGCAGCCCGGGGGGTCTGGGAAACACCATATATTTT
CDR3 protein: CASSPGGLGNTIYF

V gene: TRBV4-1
J gene: TRBJ2-7
clone size: -
D gene: TRBD1
CDR3 DNA: TGCGCCAGCAGCCTGGACAGGGGCTACGAGCAGTACTTC
CDR3 protein: CASSLDRGYEQYF

V gene: TRBV9
J gene: TRBJ2-1
clone size: -
D gene: TRBD2
CDR3 DNA: TGTGCCAGCAGCGTAGAGTGGGGGGGCAATGAGCAGTTCTTC
CDR3 protein: CASSVEWGGNEQFF

V gene: TRBV11-2
J gene: TRBJ2-3
clone size: -
D gene: -
CDR3 DNA: TGTGCCAGCAGCACGGGGGTGATGGATACGCAGTATTTT
CDR3 protein: CASSTGVMDTQYF

V gene: TRBV9
J gene: TRBJ2-3
clone size: -
D gene: TRBD2
CDR3 DNA: TGTGCCAGCAGCTCGCAGACTAGCGGGAGTGCAGATACGCAGTATTTT
CDR3 protein: CASSSQTSGSADTQYF

V gene: TRBV7-2
J gene: TRBJ2-5
clone size: few
D gene: TRBD2
CDR3 DNA: TGTGCCAGCAGCAATACGAGAGGTACTAGCGGGCAAGAGACCCAGTACTTC
CDR3 protein: CASSNTRGTSGQETQYF

V gene: TRBV6-6
J gene: TRBJ1-2
clone size: -
D gene: TRBD1
CDR3 DNA: TGTGCCAGCTCCCCCTCCGGGACAGGGGGCAACTATGGCTACACCTTC
CDR3 protein: CASSPSGTGGNYGYTF

V gene: TRBV6-1
J gene: TRBJ2-1
clone size: -
D gene: TRBD1
CDR3 DNA: TGTGCCAGCAGTGAAGCGCCTTTGGGACAGGGATACAATGAGCAGTTCTTC
CDR3 protein: CASSEAPLGQGYNEQFF

V gene: TRBV15
J gene: TRBJ1-5
clone size: -
D gene: TRBD1
CDR3 DNA: TGTGCCACCAGCAGAGATAAGGGGGCGTCTCGGCCCCAGCATTTT
CDR3 protein: CATSRDKGASRPQHF